This TCR beta chain was recorded in a study of response to subunit inactivated influenza vaccine. A single record per CDR3 protein comes from TCRdb applying MiXCR to the RT-PCR reads. The repertoire includes just over 300,000 distinct CDR3 sequences, about a fifth of them detected once, and 10% to 13% sits in the top ten. This clonotype came up once. Its antigen is undetermined. Germline CDR1 reads SGHRS; CDR2 reads YFSETQ. This CDR3 comprises 15 residues. V was trimmed by 6 bases and J by 0 bases, leaving 10 bases between them. Study results and limitations: Each seasonal influenza vaccination recruits few new T cells, the authors suggested.

The receptor was derived from a man aged 45 to 75 who received an inactivated influenza vaccine. The sequenced sample was PBMCs from blood, obtained about 20 months after vaccination. The chain has TRBV5-1 and TRBJ2-6; the D gene is possibly TRBD2 (6 bases). CDR3: CASNGGTSGANVLTF. As DNA, the CDR3 is TGCGCCAGCAATGGGGGGACCTCTGGGGCCAACGTCCTGACTTTC.